This T cell receptor beta chain was captured by sequencing in a study of cytomegalovirus exposure and HLA in healthy donors. Regarding the study as a whole: Analysis performed later found 16,951 TCR beta sequences associated with HLA alleles at 0.05 false discovery rate.

Concerning this clone: What it binds is not known.

PCR used 60 Vbeta primers and 13 Jbeta primers. Assay used: immunoSEQ multiplex PCR; TCRdb lists only in-frame clones, some missing. The repertoire holds around 150,000 clones, with 75% to 90% as singletons. CDR3 size: 15 residues. Germline CDR1 is KGHSH and CDR2 is LQKENI. V was shortened by 3 bases and J by 2 bases, with 10 bases between the two germline ends. This receptor was identified in a woman between 18 and 29 years old in good health and CMV-seronegative. The sample taken for sequencing was PBMCs. The chain combines TRBV18 with TRBJ2-2, with D tentatively TRBD2 (5 bases). CDR3 residues: CASSPQRQNTGELFF. The CDR3 coding sequence is TGTGCCAGCTCACCCCAGCGGCAAAACACCGGGGAGCTGTTTTTT. Full variable domain (rest looked up from reference TRBV18 and TRBJ2-2): NAGVMQNPRHLVRRRGQEARLRCSPMKGHSHVYWYRQLPEEGLKFMVYLQKENIIDESGMPKERFSAEFPKEGPSILRIQQVVRGDSAAYFCASSPQRQNTGELFFGEGSRLTVL.